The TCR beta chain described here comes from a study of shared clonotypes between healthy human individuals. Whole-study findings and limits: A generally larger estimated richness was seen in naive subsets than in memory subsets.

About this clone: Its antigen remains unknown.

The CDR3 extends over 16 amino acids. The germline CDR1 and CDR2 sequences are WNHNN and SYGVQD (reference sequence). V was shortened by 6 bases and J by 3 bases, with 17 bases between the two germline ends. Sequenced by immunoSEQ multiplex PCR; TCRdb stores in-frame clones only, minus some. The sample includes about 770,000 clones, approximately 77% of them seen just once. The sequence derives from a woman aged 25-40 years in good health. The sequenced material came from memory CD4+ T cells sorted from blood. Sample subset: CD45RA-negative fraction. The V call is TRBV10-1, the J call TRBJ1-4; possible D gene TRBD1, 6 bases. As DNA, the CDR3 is TGCGCCAGCAGCGAAGACAGGCGGGGACCTAATGAAAAACTGTTTTTT. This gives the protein CASSEDRRGPNEKLFF.